The rows below give T cell receptor beta chains drawn from one sample of a study of T cell repertoires in cytomegalovirus infection. TCRdb reprocessed the reads with MiXCR, giving one entry per CDR3 protein. The data contain 300,000 to 400,000 distinct CDR3 sequences, about 29% of them seen just once; the ten biggest clones take up about 20%. These receptors have no identified antigens. The source material was cultured PBMCs, sampled from culture after CMV antigen stimulation. Source of these receptors: a human donor in good health (CMV status not recorded). Some clones in this sample may be carry-over from other donors' samples. Both conserved end residues are part of each CDR3. The order of the fields is CDR3 protein, CDR3 DNA, V gene, clone size, D gene, J gene. A D gene is named only where the DNA matches it firmly. Not every row has a clone size; where given, it reads once, few, many or a size class.

CDR3: CSVVMGLAGVLMGNEQFF
DNA: TGCAGCGTTGTAATGGGACTAGCGGGAGTTTTGATGGGAAATGAGCAGTTCTTC
V: TRBV29-1
size: few
D: TRBD2
J: TRBJ2-1

CDR3: CASSLTPGELFF
DNA: TGTGCCAGCAGCTTAACCCCCGGGGAGCTGTTTTTT
V: TRBV7-2
size: NA
D: NA
J: TRBJ2-2

CDR3: CASSMGGANTGELFF
DNA: TGTGCCAGTAGTATGGGGGGCGCGAACACCGGGGAGCTGTTTTTT
V: TRBV19
size: NA
D: NA
J: TRBJ2-2

CDR3: CASSSFRAPSSNGYTF
DNA: TGTGCCAGCAGTTCGTTTAGGGCTCCAAGTTCAAATGGCTACACCTTC
V: TRBV28
size: NA
D: NA
J: TRBJ1-2

CDR3: CASSYGGYNEQFF
DNA: TGTGCCAGCAGTTATGGGGGATACAATGAGCAGTTCTTC
V: TRBV6-5
size: few
D: NA
J: TRBJ2-1

CDR3: CSARVRGSGEQYF
DNA: TGCAGTGCTAGGGTCAGGGGTTCGGGGGAGCAGTACTTC
V: TRBV20-1
size: NA
D: NA
J: TRBJ2-7

CDR3: CSARRTGINQPQHF
DNA: TGCAGTGCCCGAAGGACAGGGATCAATCAGCCCCAGCATTTT
V: TRBV20-1
size: few
D: TRBD1
J: TRBJ1-5

CDR3: CASSLGLAGDQETQYF
DNA: TGTGCCAGCAGCCTGGGACTAGCGGGGGACCAAGAGACCCAGTACTTC
V: TRBV7-8
size: few
D: TRBD2
J: TRBJ2-5

CDR3: CASSLQDPNTEAFF
DNA: TGTGCCAGCAGTTTACAGGATCCGAACACTGAAGCTTTCTTT
V: TRBV27
size: once
D: NA
J: TRBJ1-1

CDR3: CAIMGLESRNEQFF
DNA: TGTGCCATCATGGGACTAGAGAGTCGGAATGAGCAGTTCTTC
V: TRBV10-3
size: NA
D: TRBD2
J: TRBJ2-1

CDR3: CASSLELAGGVDTQYF
DNA: TGTGCCAGCAGCTTAGAGTTAGCGGGAGGTGTAGATACGCAGTATTTT
V: TRBV7-2
size: few
D: TRBD2
J: TRBJ2-3

CDR3: CASTTGAGGVETQYF
DNA: TGTGCCAGCACCACCGGGGCCGGCGGGGTGGAGACCCAGTACTTC
V: TRBV2
size: once
D: NA
J: TRBJ2-5

CDR3: CASSLGSGRGTEAFF
DNA: TGTGCCAGCAGCTTGGGATCAGGCCGAGGCACTGAAGCTTTCTTT
V: TRBV5-6
size: few
D: NA
J: TRBJ1-1

CDR3: CASSYSWHKSTDTQYF
DNA: TGTGCCAGCAGTTACTCTTGGCACAAAAGCACAGATACGCAGTATTTT
V: TRBV6-5
size: few
D: NA
J: TRBJ2-3

CDR3: CASSIDPLAGGLEQFF
DNA: TGTGCCAGTAGTATAGATCCCCTAGCGGGGGGGCTTGAGCAGTTCTTC
V: TRBV19
size: NA
D: TRBD2
J: TRBJ2-1

CDR3: CASSEGRVQPQHF
DNA: TGTGCCAGCAGTGAAGGACGGGTTCAGCCCCAGCATTTT
V: TRBV2
size: once
D: NA
J: TRBJ1-5

CDR3: CAISGTGTSGRALSYNEQFF
DNA: TGTGCCATCAGTGGCACCGGGACTAGCGGGAGGGCCCTCTCCTACAATGAGCAGTTCTTC
V: TRBV10-3
size: many
D: TRBD2
J: TRBJ2-1

CDR3: CATSREGGTYEQYF
DNA: TGTGCCACCAGCAGAGAAGGGGGAACCTACGAGCAGTACTTC
V: TRBV15
size: NA
D: NA
J: TRBJ2-7

CDR3: CASSLRPAGELFF
DNA: TGTGCCAGCAGCTTAAGGCCAGCCGGGGAGCTGTTTTTT
V: TRBV7-3
size: many
D: NA
J: TRBJ2-2

CDR3: CASSQGRLAGNNEQFF
DNA: TGCGCCAGCAGCCAAGGGAGATTAGCGGGAAACAATGAGCAGTTCTTC
V: TRBV4-1
size: few
D: TRBD2
J: TRBJ2-1

CDR3: CASSFSRENTEAFF
DNA: TGTGCCAGCAGTTTCTCCAGGGAGAACACTGAAGCTTTCTTT
V: TRBV12-3/TRBV12-4
size: NA
D: NA
J: TRBJ1-1

CDR3: CASSFNLGASETQYF
DNA: TGTGCCAGCAGTTTTAACTTGGGGGCGAGTGAGACCCAGTACTTC
V: TRBV28
size: NA
D: NA
J: TRBJ2-5

CDR3: CSAGGTEGTGANVLTF
DNA: TGCAGCGCCGGGGGGACAGAAGGTACTGGGGCCAACGTCCTGACTTTC
V: TRBV29-1
size: NA
D: NA
J: TRBJ2-6

CDR3: CASSLAQYERSTEAFF
DNA: TGTGCCAGCAGTTTGGCACAGTACGAACGGAGCACTGAAGCTTTCTTT
V: TRBV12-3/TRBV12-4
size: NA
D: NA
J: TRBJ1-1

CDR3: CASSYRGQGGTSNQPQHF
DNA: TGCGCCAGCAGCTACCGTGGACAGGGAGGGACAAGCAATCAGCCCCAGCATTTT
V: TRBV5-1
size: NA
D: TRBD1
J: TRBJ1-5

CDR3: CASRPPGQLYEQYF
DNA: TGTGCCAGCAGGCCCCCGGGACAGCTCTACGAGCAGTACTTC
V: TRBV6-8
size: NA
D: TRBD1
J: TRBJ2-7

CDR3: CSAIKVAKNIQYF
DNA: TGCAGTGCTATTAAAGTGGCCAAAAACATTCAGTACTTC
V: TRBV20-1
size: few
D: NA
J: TRBJ2-4

CDR3: CASSLSYEGEDTEAFF
DNA: TGTGCCAGCAGCTTAAGTTACGAGGGTGAGGACACTGAAGCTTTCTTT
V: TRBV7-2
size: NA
D: NA
J: TRBJ1-1